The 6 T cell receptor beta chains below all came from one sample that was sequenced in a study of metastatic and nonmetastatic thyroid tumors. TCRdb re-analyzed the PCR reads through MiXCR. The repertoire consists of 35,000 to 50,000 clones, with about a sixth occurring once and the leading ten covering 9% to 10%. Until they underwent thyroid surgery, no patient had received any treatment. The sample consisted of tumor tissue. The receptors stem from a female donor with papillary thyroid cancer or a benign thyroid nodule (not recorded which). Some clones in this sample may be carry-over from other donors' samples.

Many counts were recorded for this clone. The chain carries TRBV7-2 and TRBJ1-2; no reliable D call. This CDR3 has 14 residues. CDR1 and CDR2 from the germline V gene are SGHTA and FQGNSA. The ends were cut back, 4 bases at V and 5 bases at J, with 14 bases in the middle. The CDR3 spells CASSSSGTGYGYTF. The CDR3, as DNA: TGTGCCAGCAGCTCGAGTGGAACGGGTTATGGCTACACCTTC. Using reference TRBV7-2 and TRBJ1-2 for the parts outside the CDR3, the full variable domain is GAGVSQSPSNKVTEKGKDVELRCDPISGHTALYWYRQSLGQGLEFLIYFQGNSAPDKSGLPSDRFSAERTGGSVSTLTIQRTQQEDSAVYLCASSSSGTGYGYTFGSGTRLTVV.

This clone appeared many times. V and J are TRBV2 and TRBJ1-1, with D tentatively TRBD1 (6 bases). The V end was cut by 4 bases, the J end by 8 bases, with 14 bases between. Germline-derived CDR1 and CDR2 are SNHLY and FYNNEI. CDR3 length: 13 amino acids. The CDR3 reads CASSGYKGVEAFF. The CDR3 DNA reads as TGTGCCAGCAGTGGTTATAAGGGGGTCGAAGCTTTCTTT.

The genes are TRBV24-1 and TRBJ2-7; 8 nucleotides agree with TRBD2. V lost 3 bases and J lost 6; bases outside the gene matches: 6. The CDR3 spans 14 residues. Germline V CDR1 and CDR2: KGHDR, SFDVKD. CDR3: CATSDRAGTSEQYF. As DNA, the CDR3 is TGTGCCACCAGTGATCGGGCGGGGACTAGCGAGCAGTACTTC.

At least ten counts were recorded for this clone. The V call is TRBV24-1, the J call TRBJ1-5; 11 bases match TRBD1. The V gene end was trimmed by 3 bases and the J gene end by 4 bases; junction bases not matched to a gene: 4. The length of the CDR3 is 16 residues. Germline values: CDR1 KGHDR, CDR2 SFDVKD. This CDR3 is CATSDTGDRGNQPQHF. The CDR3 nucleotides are TGTGCCACCAGTGATACCGGGGACAGGGGGAATCAGCCCCAGCATTTT.

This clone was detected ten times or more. CDR3 DNA sequence: TGTGCCAGCTCACCAGGACATGACGGGGAGCTGTTTTTT. The encoded protein is CASSPGHDGELFF. The rearrangement joins TRBV18 to TRBJ2-2, with D possibly matching TRBD1 (5 bases). V was clipped by 2 bases and J by 7 bases, with 8 bases between them. Looked up from germline, CDR1 is KGHSH and CDR2 is LQKENI. The CDR3 extends over 13 amino acids. The variable domain in full, with the rest retrieved from reference TRBV18 and TRBJ2-2, is NAGVMQNPRHLVRRRGQEARLRCSPMKGHSHVYWYRQLPEEGLKFMVYLQKENIIDESGMPKERFSAEFPKEGPSILRIQQVVRGDSAAYFCASSPGHDGELFFGEGSRLTVL.

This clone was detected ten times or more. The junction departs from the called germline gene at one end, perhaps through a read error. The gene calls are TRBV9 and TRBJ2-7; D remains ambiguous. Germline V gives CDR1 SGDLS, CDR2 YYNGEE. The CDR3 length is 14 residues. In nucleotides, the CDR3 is TGTGCCAGCAGCCCCGAAGGCACGCACTACAAGCAGTACTTC. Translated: CASSPEGTHYKQYF.